This T cell receptor (beta chain) derives from a study of regulatory T cells in long-lasting Graves disease. Described time point: newly diagnosed GD, antithyroid drugs for less than 3 months. The authors made the TCR library using RNA they extracted from PBMCs. The guidelines of the American Thyroid Association were the basis for diagnosing Graves' disease. This clonotype was detected ten times or more. Libraries of TCR beta came from iRepertoire HTBI primers plus Arm-PCR of CDR3 regions. MiXCR was run by TCRdb on the multiplex PCR reads, yielding one entry per CDR3 protein. The table has approximately 400,000 distinct CDR3 sequences, 14% to 15% seen once. This CDR3 comprises 13 residues. Germline CDR1 and CDR2: DFQATT and SNEGSKA (reference sequence). The V end lost 2 bases, the J end lost 4 bases, and 12 bases lay between the germline ends. A further study also used this sample, focusing on T cells in Graves' hyperthyroidism and ophthalmopathy. That source adds: Researchers ran a first-round RT-PCR on the TCR CDR3 using the HTBI primer set.

Sequencing used peripheral blood mononuclear cells (PBMCs), obtained at new diagnosis, from a patient treated with antithyroid drugs. The chain employs TRBV20-1 and TRBJ2-7; tentative D call: TRBD2 (5 bases). The clonotype was recovered from a woman aged 25 to 39 with Graves disease. The DNA of the CDR3 is TGCAGTGCTAGAACGGGGTCTGGATACGAGCAGTACTTC. This encodes CSARTGSGYEQYF.